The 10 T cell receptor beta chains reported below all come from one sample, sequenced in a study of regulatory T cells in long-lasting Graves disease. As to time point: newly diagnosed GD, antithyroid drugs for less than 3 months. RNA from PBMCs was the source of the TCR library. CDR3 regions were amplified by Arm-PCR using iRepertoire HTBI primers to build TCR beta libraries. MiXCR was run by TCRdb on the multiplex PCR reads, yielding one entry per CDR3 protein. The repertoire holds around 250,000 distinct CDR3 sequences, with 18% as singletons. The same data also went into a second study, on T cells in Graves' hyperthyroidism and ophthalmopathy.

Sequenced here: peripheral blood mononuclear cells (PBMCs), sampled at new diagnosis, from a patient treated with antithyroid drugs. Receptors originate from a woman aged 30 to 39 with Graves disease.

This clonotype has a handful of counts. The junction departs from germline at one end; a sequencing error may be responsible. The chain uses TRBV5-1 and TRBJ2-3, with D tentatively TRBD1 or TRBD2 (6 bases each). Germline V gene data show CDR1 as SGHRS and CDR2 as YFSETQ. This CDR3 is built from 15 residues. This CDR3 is CASSFPGARTDTQYF. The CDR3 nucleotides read TGTGCCAGCAGCTTTCCGGGGGCCCGCACAGATACGCAGTATTTT. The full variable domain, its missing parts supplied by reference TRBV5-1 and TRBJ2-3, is KAGVTQTPRYLIKTRGQQVTLSCSPISGHRSVSWYQQTPGQGLQFLFEYFSETQRNKGNFPGRFSGRQFSNSRSEMNVSTLELGDSALYLCASSFPGARTDTQYFGPGTRLTVL.

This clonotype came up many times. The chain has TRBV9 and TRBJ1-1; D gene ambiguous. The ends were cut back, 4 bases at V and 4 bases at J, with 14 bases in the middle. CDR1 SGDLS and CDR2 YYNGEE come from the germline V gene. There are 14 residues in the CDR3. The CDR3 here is CASSKDPGFTEAFF. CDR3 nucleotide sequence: TGTGCCAGCAGCAAAGACCCGGGATTCACTGAAGCTTTCTTT.

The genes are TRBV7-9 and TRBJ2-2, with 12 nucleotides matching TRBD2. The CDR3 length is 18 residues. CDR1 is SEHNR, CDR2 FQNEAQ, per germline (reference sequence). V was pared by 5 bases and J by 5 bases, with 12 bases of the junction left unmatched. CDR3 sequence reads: CASSPQAGLAGRTGELFF. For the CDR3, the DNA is TGTGCCAGCAGCCCCCAAGCCGGACTAGCGGGACGGACCGGGGAGCTGTTTTTT.

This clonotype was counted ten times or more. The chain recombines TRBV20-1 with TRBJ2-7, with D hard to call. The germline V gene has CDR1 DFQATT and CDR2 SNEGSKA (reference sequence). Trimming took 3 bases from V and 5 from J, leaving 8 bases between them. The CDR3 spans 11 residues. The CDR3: CSASAADEQYF. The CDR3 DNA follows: TGCAGTGCTAGCGCAGCTGACGAGCAGTACTTC.

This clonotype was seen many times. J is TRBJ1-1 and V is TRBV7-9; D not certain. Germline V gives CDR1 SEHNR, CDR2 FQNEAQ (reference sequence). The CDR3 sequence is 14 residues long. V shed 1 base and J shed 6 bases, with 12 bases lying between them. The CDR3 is CASSLGTQASEAFF. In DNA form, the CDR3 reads TGTGCCAGCAGCTTAGGGACTCAGGCCTCTGAAGCTTTCTTT.

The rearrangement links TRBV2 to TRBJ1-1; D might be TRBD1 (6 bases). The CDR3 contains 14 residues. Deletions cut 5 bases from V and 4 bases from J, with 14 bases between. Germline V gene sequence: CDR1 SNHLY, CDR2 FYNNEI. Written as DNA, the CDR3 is TGTGCCAGCAGTTGGGGGGGCGGAGGCACTGAAGCTTTCTTT. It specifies CASSWGGGGTEAFF.

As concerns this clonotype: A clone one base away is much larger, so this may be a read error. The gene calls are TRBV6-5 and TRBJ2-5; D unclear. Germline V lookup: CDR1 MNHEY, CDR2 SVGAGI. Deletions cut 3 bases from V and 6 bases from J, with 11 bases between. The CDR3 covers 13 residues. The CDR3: CASSYARRKTQYF. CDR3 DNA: TGTGCCAGCAGTTATGCGCGACGAAAGACCCAGTACTTC.

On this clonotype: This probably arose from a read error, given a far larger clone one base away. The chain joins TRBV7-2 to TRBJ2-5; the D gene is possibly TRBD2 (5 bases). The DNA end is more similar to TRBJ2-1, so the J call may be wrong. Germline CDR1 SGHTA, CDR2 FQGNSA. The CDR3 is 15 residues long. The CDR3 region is CVSSYLSGYVSEQFF. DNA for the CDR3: TGTGTCAGCAGCTATTTGTCGGGGTACGTGAGTGAGCAGTTCTTC.

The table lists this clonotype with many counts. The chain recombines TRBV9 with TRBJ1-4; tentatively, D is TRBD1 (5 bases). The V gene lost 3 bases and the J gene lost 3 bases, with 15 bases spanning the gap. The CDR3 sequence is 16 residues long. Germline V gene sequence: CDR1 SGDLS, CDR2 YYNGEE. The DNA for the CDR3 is TGTGCCAGCAGCGCTGAGGGCAGAGGGGCTAATGAAAAACTGTTTTTT. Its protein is CASSAEGRGANEKLFF.

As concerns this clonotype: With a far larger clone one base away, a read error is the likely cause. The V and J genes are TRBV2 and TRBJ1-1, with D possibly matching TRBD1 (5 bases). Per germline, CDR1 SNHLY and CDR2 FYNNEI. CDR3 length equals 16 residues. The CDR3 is CASSPRGAGSNTKAFF. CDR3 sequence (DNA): TGTGCCAGCTCACCACGAGGAGCAGGGAGTAACACTAAAGCTTTCTTT.